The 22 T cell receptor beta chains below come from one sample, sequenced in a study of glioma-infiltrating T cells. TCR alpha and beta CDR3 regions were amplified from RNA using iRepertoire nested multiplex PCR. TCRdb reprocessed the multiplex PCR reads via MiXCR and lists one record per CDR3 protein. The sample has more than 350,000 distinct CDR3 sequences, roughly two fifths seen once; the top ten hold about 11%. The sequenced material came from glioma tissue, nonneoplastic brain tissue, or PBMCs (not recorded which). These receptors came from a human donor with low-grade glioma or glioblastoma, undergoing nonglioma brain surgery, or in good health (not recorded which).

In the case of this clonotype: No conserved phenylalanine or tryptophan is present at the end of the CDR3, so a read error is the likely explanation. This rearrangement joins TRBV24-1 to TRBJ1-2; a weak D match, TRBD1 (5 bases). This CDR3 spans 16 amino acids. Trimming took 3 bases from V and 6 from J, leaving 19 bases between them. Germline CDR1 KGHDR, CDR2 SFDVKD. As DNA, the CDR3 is TGTGCCACCAGTGATCCAGGGTTGGGAGGGGAGAATGGCTACACCTCC. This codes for CATSDPGLGGENGYTS.

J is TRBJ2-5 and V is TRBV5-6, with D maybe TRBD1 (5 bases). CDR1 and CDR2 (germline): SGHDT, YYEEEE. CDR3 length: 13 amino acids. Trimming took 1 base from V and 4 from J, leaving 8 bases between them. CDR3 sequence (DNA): TGTGCCAGCAGCTTGAGGGGTTTAGAGACCCAGTACTTC. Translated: CASSLRGLETQYF.

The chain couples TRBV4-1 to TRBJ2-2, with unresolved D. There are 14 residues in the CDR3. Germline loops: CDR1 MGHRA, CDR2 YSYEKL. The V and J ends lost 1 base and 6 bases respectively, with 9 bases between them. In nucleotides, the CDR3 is TGCGCCAGCAGCCAAGCGATCGCCGCCGGGGAGCTGTTTTTT. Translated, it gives CASSQAIAAGELFF.

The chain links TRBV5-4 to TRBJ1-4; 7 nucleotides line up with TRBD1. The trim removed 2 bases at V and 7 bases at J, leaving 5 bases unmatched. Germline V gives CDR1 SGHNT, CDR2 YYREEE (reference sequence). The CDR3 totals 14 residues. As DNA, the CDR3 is TGTGCCAGCAGCTTACAGGGGATGAGTGAAAAACTGTTTTTT. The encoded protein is CASSLQGMSEKLFF.

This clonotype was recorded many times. This chain's CDR3 is CASSPPSSSYEQYF. The DNA of the CDR3 is TGTGCCAGCAGTCCCCCAAGCAGCTCCTACGAGCAGTACTTC. The chain joins TRBV28 to TRBJ2-7, with D uncertain. Per the germline V gene, CDR1 is MDHEN and CDR2 is SYDVKM. V lost 5 bases and J lost 0, with 11 bases in between. This CDR3 has 14 amino acids.

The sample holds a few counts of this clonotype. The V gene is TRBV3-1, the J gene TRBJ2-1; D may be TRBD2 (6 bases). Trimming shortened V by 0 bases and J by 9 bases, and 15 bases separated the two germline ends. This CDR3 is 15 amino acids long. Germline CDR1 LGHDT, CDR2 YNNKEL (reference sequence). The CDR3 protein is CASSQDLLRGSEQFF. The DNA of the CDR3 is TGTGCCAGCAGCCAAGACCTCCTGCGGGGTAGTGAGCAGTTCTTC.

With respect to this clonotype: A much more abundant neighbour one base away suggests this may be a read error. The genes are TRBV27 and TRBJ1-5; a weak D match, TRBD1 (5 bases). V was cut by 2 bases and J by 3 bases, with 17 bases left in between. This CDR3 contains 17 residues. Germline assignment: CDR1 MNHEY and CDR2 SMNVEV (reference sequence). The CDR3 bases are TGTGCCAGCAGTTTACATTATGGGGACGGATACAATCAGCCCCAGCATTTT. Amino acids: CASSLHYGDGYNQPQHF.

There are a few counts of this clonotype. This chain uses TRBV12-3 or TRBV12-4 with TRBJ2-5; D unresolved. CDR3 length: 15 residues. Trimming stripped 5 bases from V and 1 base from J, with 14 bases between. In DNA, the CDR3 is TGTGCCAGCAGTGTCGCAGTCTACCTCCAAGAGACCCAGTACTTC. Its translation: CASSVAVYLQETQYF.

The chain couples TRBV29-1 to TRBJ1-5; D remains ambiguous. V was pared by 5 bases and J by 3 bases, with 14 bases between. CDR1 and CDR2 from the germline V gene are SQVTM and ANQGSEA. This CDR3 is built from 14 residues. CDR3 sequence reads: CSVQNWPVNQPQHF. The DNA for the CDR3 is TGCAGCGTTCAGAATTGGCCCGTCAATCAGCCCCAGCATTTT.

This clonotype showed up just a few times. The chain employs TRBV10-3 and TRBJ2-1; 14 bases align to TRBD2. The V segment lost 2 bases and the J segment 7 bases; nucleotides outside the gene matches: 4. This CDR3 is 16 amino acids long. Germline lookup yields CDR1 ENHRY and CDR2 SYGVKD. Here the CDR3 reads CAISEPGTSGRNEQFF. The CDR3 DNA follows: TGTGCCATCAGTGAGCCCGGGACTAGCGGGAGAAATGAGCAGTTCTTC.

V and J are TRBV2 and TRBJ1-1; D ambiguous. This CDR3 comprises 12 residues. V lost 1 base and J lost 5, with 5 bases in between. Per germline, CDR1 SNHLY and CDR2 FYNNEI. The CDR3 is CASSEGGTEAFF. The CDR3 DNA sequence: TGTGCCAGCAGTGAAGGGGGTACTGAAGCTTTCTTT.

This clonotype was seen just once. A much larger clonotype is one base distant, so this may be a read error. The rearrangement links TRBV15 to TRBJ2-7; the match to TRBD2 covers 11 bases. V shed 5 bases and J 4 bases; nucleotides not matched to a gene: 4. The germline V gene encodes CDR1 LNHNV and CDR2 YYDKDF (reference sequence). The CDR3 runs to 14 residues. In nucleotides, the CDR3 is TGTGCCACCAGCGTAGCGGGAGGGCCTTACGAGCAGTACTTC. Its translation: CATSVAGGPYEQYF.

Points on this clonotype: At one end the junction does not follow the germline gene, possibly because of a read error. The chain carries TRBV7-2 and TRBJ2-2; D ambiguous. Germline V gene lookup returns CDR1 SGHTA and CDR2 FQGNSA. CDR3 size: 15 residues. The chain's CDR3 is CASSQDIQNTGELFF. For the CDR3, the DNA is TGCGCCAGCAGCCAAGATATCCAGAACACCGGGGAGCTGTTTTTT.

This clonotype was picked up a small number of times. The CDR3 DNA follows: TGTGCCAGCAGCCCAGGGGTAAATGAGCAGTTCTTC. Encoded protein: CASSPGVNEQFF. This chain uses TRBV5-4 with TRBJ2-1; D may be TRBD1 (6 bases). Germline loops: CDR1 SGHNT, CDR2 YYREEE (reference sequence). Between the trimmed V and J ends, which lost 4 bases and 7 bases, there was a span of 9 bases. The CDR3 is 12 amino acids.

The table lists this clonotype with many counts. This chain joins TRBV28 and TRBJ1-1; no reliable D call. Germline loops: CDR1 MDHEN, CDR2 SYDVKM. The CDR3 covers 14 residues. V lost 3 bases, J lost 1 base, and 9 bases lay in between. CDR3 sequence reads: CASSFPPGNTEAFF. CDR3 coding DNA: TGTGCCAGCAGTTTTCCCCCGGGGAACACTGAAGCTTTCTTT.

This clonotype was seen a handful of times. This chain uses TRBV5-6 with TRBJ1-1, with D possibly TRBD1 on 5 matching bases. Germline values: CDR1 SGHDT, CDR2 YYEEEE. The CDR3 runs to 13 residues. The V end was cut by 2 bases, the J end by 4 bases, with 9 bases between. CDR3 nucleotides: TGTGCCAGCAGCTTAATAGGGACCACTGAAGCTTTCTTT. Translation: CASSLIGTTEAFF.

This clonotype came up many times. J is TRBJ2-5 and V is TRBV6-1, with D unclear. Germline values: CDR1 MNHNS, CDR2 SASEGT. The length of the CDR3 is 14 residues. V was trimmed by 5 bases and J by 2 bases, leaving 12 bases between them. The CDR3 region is CASSSPQRQETQYF. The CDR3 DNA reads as TGTGCCAGCAGTTCCCCACAGCGTCAAGAGACCCAGTACTTC.

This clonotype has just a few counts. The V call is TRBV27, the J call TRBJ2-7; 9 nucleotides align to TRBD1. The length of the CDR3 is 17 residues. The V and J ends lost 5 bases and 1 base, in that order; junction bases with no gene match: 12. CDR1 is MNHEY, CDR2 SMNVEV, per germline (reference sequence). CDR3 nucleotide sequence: TGTGCCAGCAGTGCCCCTGGACAGGGGTTGAGGTCCTACGAGCAGTACTTC. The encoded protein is CASSAPGQGLRSYEQYF.

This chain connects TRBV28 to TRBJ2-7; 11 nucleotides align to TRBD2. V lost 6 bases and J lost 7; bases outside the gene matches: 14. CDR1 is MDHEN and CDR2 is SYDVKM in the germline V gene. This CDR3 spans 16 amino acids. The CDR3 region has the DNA TGTGCCAGCAGCACACGACTAGCGGGACCCCGGCATGAGCAGTACTTC. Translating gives CASSTRLAGPRHEQYF.

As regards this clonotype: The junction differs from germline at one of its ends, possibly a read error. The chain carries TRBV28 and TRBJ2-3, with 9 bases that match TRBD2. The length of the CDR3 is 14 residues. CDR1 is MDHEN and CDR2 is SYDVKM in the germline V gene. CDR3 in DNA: TGTGCCAGGAGTACGCGGACTAGCGCAGATACGCAGTACTTT. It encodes CARSTRTSADTQYF.

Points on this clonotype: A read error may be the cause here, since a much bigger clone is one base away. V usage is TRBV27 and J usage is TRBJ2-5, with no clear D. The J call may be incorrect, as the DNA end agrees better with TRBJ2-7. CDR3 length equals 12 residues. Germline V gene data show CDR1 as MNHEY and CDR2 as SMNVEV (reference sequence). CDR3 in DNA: TGTGCCAGCAGAGGTCATGTCGCCGAGCAGTACTTC. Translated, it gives CASRGHVAEQYF.

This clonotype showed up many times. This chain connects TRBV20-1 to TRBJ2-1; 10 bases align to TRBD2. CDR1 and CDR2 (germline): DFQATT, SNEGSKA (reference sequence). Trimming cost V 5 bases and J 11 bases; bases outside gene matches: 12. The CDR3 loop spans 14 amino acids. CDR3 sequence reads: CSARGDLAGEQQFF. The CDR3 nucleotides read TGCAGTGCTCGAGGGGACCTAGCGGGAGAACAGCAGTTCTTC.